This T cell receptor (beta chain) was captured in a study of CD8 T cells in ankylosing spondylitis. TCRdb independently ran MiXCR on the 5' RACE reads; one entry per CDR3 protein. Of roughly 64,000 distinct CDR3 sequences listed, around 6.4% are singletons. This clonotype was counted a few times. V gave up 0 bases and J gave up 4 bases, with 16 bases separating them. Germline V gene lookup returns CDR1 SGHRS and CDR2 YFSETQ. The CDR3 consists of 17 residues. This sequence joins TRBV5-1 and TRBJ2-2; D may match TRBD1 or TRBD2 (5 bases each). The sequencing sample was made of synovial fluid, either unsorted or a sorted T cell fraction (not recorded which). The TCR originated in a male donor with ankylosing spondylitis. This CDR3 reads CASSLDGRDDITGELFF. For the CDR3, the DNA is TGCGCCAGCAGCTTGGACGGTAGGGACGATATCACCGGGGAGCTGTTTTTT.